Below are 18 T cell receptor beta chains sequenced from a single sample in a study of cytomegalovirus exposure and HLA in healthy donors. Primers included in the PCR were 60 Vbeta and 13 Jbeta primers. TCRdb keeps only in-frame clones here, not all; method: immunoSEQ multiplex PCR. Found here are 150,000 or so clones, roughly 80% of them singletons; the top ten hold approximately 1.5%. The specimen was PBMCs. The receptors originated from a female donor in good health and CMV-seronegative.

The chain joins TRBV6-5 to TRBJ1-4; 11 nucleotides agree with TRBD1. The germline gives CDR1 MNHEY, CDR2 SVGAGI. The CDR3 consists of 14 residues. The junction had 6 bases not matched to a gene; V was cut back by 9 bases and J by 6 bases. The CDR3: CASQRDRGDEKLFF. Here the CDR3 DNA reads TGTGCCAGTCAGAGGGACAGGGGGGATGAAAAACTGTTTTTT.

The chain's CDR3 is CASRLVLGYEQYF. Written as DNA, the CDR3 is TGTGCCAGCCGACTAGTATTGGGCTACGAGCAGTACTTC. The chain combines TRBV6-5 with TRBJ2-7, with D possibly matching TRBD2 (6 bases). The length of the CDR3 is 13 residues. V was clipped by 8 bases and J by 3 bases, with 14 bases between them. Germline CDR1 reads MNHEY; CDR2 reads SVGAGI.

CDR3 loop: CASGLVPGGNEQYF. As DNA, the CDR3 is TGTGCTAGTGGTTTGGTACCGGGGGGGAACGAGCAGTACTTC. The chain couples TRBV12-5 to TRBJ2-7; TRBD2 agrees at 8 bases. The CDR3 consists of 14 residues. The V segment lost 0 bases and the J segment 5 bases; nucleotides outside the gene matches: 3. Per germline, CDR1 LGHNT and CDR2 FRNRAP.

The genes are TRBV18 and TRBJ2-5; 9 positions agree with TRBD1. The J call may not be correct, given that the DNA end is closer to TRBJ2-7. The germline CDR1 and CDR2 sequences are KGHSH and LQKENI. The CDR3 length is 14 residues. In DNA form, the CDR3 reads TGTGCCAGCTCACCCTGGGACAGGGAGCGCGAGCAGTACTTC. Amino acid sequence: CASSPWDREREQYF.

This clone came up once. This chain joins TRBV10-1 and TRBJ2-3; 7 bases align to TRBD2. V shed 7 bases, J shed 2 bases, and the junction held 9 bases outside the gene matches. Looked up from germline, CDR1 is WNHNN and CDR2 is SYGVQD (reference sequence). The CDR3 has 15 amino acids. CDR3 nucleotide sequence: TGCGCCAGCATTAAGGCTAGCGGAATCACAGATACGCAGTATTTT. This translates into CASIKASGITDTQYF.

V gene TRBV7-9 combines with J gene TRBJ2-4; 7 bases agree with TRBD2. Germline CDR1 is SEHNR and CDR2 is FQNEAQ (reference sequence). This CDR3 spans 14 amino acids. J gave up 7 bases and V 7 bases, and 10 bases lay outside the gene matches. The CDR3: CASTHKGGENIQYF. DNA for the CDR3: TGTGCCAGCACCCACAAGGGAGGGGAGAACATTCAGTACTTC.

This chain connects TRBV19 to TRBJ2-7; 8 bases map to TRBD1. Germline V gene sequence: CDR1 LNHDA, CDR2 SQIVND (reference sequence). The ends lost 7 bases at V and 3 bases at J; junction bases unmatched: 5. The CDR3 length is 13 residues. CDR3 DNA sequence: TGTGCCAGTATCGGGACAGGAGACTACGAGCAGTACTTC. It translates to CASIGTGDYEQYF.

This clone was observed a few times. CDR3 coding DNA: TGCGCCAGCAGCTTTAGAAATAATGAAAAACTGTTTTTT. It specifies CASSFRNNEKLFF. The J gene is TRBJ1-4, the V gene TRBV5-1, with D unresolved. Trimming cost V 2 bases and J 4 bases, with 6 bases left between them. The germline V gene has CDR1 SGHRS and CDR2 YFSETQ. This CDR3 spans 13 amino acids.

The sample holds a few counts of this clone. V is TRBV5-1 and J is TRBJ1-5; D not certain. The CDR3 has 14 residues. The germline V gene has CDR1 SGHRS and CDR2 YFSETQ. The ends were cut back, 4 bases at V and 6 bases at J, with 14 bases in the middle. The CDR3 here is CASSRGGAGQPQHF. DNA for the CDR3: TGCGCCAGCAGCCGTGGAGGTGCAGGTCAGCCCCAGCATTTT.

The chain is built from TRBV10-1 and TRBJ2-2; 7 nucleotides line up with TRBD1. The CDR3 has 14 amino acids. Per germline, CDR1 WNHNN and CDR2 SYGVQD (reference sequence). The V segment lost 10 bases and the J segment 2 bases; nucleotides outside the gene matches: 7. Here the CDR3 reads CANNGQDNTGELFF. The CDR3 DNA reads TGCGCCAATAACGGACAGGATAACACCGGGGAGCTGTTTTTT.

The rearrangement uses TRBV12-5 and TRBJ2-3; 9 bases line up with TRBD1. The V gene end was trimmed by 8 bases and the J gene end by 5 bases; junction bases not matched to a gene: 11. This CDR3 spans 15 amino acids. Germline values: CDR1 LGHNT, CDR2 FRNRAP. The CDR3 DNA sequence: TGTGCTAGTCGCCGGGACAGGGTTTTGAAAGATACGCAGTATTTT. Amino acids: CASRRDRVLKDTQYF.

This clone occurred a few times. This chain uses TRBV27 with TRBJ2-1, with a weak D call TRBD2 (6 bases). This CDR3 is built from 13 residues. Trimming cost V 5 bases and J 13 bases, with 18 bases left between them. CDR1 is MNHEY, CDR2 SMNVEV, per germline (reference sequence). The CDR3 spells CASSRERGGEQFF. CDR3 DNA sequence: TGTGCCAGCAGTCGCGAAAGGGGAGGAGAACAGTTCTTC.

V and J are TRBV7-2 and TRBJ2-2; D may be TRBD1 (6 bases). This CDR3 is 16 amino acids long. Germline CDR1 and CDR2: SGHTA and FQGNSA. V lost 1 base and J lost 2, with 11 bases in between. CDR3 residues: CASSLVGRGNTGELFF. CDR3 sequence (DNA): TGTGCCAGCAGCTTAGTAGGCAGGGGAAACACCGGGGAGCTGTTTTTT.

The CDR3 loop reads CASRHSYEQYF. CDR3 in DNA: TGTGCCAGCCGACACTCCTACGAGCAGTACTTC. The genes are TRBV25-1 and TRBJ2-7, with D uncertain. Germline V CDR1 and CDR2: MGHDK, SYGVNS. The CDR3 is 11 amino acids. Trimming took 8 bases from V and 0 from J, leaving 5 bases between them.

The rearrangement links TRBV5-4 to TRBJ2-1; D perhaps matches TRBD2 (5 bases). This CDR3 region has 14 residues. The germline gives CDR1 SGHNT, CDR2 YYREEE (reference sequence). Between the trimmed V and J ends, which lost 4 bases and 4 bases, there was a span of 12 bases. The CDR3 DNA follows: TGTGCCAGCAGCCTCCGGGGAGTTTACAATGAGCAGTTCTTC. Protein product: CASSLRGVYNEQFF.

J is TRBJ2-1 and V is TRBV27, with D hard to call. This CDR3 has 15 residues. The germline V and J ends were trimmed by 1 base and 5 bases, with 12 bases remaining between them. Per the germline V gene, CDR1 is MNHEY and CDR2 is SMNVEV (reference sequence). The CDR3 nucleotides read TGTGCCAGCAGTTTATTGGGCTCCGCCCACAATGAGCAGTTCTTC. This encodes CASSLLGSAHNEQFF.

This clone was seen only a few times. The chain recombines TRBV5-6 with TRBJ1-4, with unresolved D. Trimming removed 5 bases at V and 7 bases at J, with 12 bases between. CDR3 size: 13 residues. CDR1 and CDR2 (germline): SGHDT, YYEEEE. Here the CDR3 reads CASSDGSGEKLFF. CDR3 nucleotide sequence: TGTGCCAGCAGTGATGGGAGTGGTGAAAAACTGTTTTTT. The whole variable domain, remainder taken from reference TRBV5-6 and TRBJ1-4, is DAGVTQSPTHLIKTRGQQVTLRCSPKSGHDTVSWYQQALGQGPQFIFQYYEEEERQRGNFPDRFSGHQFPNYSSELNVNALLLGDSALYLCASSDGSGEKLFFGSGTQLSVL.

The chain joins TRBV9 to TRBJ2-6, with 10 nucleotides matching TRBD1. Germline loops: CDR1 SGDLS, CDR2 YYNGEE. CDR3 length equals 18 residues. Losses at the gene ends were 3 bases for V and 0 bases for J; bases not matched to a gene: 6. The chain's CDR3 is CASSGGTGVRSGANVLTF. The CDR3 nucleotides are TGTGCCAGCAGCGGGGGGACAGGGGTCCGCTCTGGGGCCAACGTCCTGACTTTC.